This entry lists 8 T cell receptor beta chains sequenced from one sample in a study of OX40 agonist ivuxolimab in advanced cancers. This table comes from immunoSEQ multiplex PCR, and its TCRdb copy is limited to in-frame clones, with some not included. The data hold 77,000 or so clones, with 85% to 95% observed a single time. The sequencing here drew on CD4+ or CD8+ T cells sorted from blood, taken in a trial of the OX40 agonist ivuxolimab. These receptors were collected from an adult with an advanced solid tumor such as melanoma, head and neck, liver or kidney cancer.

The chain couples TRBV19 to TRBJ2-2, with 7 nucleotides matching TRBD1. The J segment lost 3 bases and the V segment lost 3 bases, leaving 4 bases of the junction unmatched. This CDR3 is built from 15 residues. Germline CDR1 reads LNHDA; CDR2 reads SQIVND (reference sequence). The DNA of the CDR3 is TGTGCCAGTAGTATTCCGACAGGGTACACCGGGGAGCTGTTTTTT. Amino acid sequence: CASSIPTGYTGELFF.

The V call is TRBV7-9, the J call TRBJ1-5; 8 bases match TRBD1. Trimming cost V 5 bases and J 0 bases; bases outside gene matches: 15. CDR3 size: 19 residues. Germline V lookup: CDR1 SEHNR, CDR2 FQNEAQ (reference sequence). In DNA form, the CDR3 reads TGTGCCAGCAGCGGACCTGTGACAGGGGTCCAAGATAGCAATCAGCCCCAGCATTTT. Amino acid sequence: CASSGPVTGVQDSNQPQHF.

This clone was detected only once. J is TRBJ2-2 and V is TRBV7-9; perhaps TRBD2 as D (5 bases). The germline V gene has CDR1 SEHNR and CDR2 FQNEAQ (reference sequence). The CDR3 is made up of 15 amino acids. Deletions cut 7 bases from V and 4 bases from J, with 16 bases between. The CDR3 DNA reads TGTGCCAGCATCCTATACCACGGGATCACCGGGGAGCTGTTTTTT. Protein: CASILYHGITGELFF.

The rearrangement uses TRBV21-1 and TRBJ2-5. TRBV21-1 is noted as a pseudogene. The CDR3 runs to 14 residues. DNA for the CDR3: TGTGCCAGCAGCAAATCGAAGGATCTGGAGACCCAGTACTTC. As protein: CASSKSKDLETQYF.

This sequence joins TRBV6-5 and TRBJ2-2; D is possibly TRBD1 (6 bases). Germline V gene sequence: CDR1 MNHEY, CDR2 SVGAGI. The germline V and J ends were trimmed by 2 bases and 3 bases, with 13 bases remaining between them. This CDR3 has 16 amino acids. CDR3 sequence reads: CASSYRTATYTGELFF. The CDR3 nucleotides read TGTGCCAGCAGTTACCGGACAGCCACTTACACCGGGGAGCTGTTTTTT.

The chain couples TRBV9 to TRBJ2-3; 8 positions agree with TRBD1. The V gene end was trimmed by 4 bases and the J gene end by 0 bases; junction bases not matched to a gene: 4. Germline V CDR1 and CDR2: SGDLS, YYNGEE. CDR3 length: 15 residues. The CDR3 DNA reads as TGTGCCAGCAGCCCGCAGGGGGCTAGCACAGATACGCAGTATTTT. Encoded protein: CASSPQGASTDTQYF.

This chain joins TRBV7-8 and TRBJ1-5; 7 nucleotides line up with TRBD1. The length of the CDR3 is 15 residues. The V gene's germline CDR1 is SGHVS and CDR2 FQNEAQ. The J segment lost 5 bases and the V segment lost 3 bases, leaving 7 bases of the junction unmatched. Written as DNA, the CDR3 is TGTGCCAGCAGCTTGTCACAGGGGCCTTATCAGCCCCAGCATTTT. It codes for CASSLSQGPYQPQHF.

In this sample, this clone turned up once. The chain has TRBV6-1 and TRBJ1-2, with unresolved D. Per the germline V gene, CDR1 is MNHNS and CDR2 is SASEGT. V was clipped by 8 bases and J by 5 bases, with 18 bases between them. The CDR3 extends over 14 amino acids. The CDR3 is CASRLTRIGYGYTF. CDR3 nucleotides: TGTGCCAGCCGCCTCACAAGGATTGGATATGGCTACACCTTC.